Given below is one T cell receptor beta chain in context. This CDR3 has 11 amino acids. V lost 2 bases and J lost 4, with 3 bases in between. CDR1 and CDR2 (germline): SGHDT, YYEEEE. The source of the sample is a study of CD8+ T cells in alopecia areata. cDNA prepared by RNA extraction and subsequent reverse transcription served as the template for sequencing. Libraries were prepared by immunoSEQ multiplex PCR; TCRdb keeps only in-frame clonotypes and omits some of them. The sample gives some 170,000 clones, 50% to 70% of which show up once; around 1.6% is in the top ten. The TCR was taken from a human donor with alopecia areata. V and J are TRBV5-6 and TRBJ2-5; no clear D. The sample consisted of CD4+ T cells sorted from blood, taken at week 0. The CDR3 reads CASSFRETQYF. The CDR3 nucleotides are TGTGCCAGCAGCTTTCGAGAGACCCAGTACTTC.